This T cell receptor (beta chain) came from a study of shared clonotypes between healthy human individuals (TCRdb year 2020). Context from the whole study: A couple of women and a few men aged 18 to 49 years were included in the cohort. Different laboratories and diverse techniques were used to prepare libraries and sequence TCR repertoires, to increase sequencing depth and limit assay-specific biases. Leukapheresis yielded between about 0.8 and 8.9 billion PBMCs per donor. For each donor, CD4 naive and CD4 memory were each run on three plates, CD8 naive on two plates, and CD8 memory on one plate. The study deeply sequenced blood TCR repertoires of about 5 healthy adults to estimate repertoire size and the extent of clonotype sharing between individuals.

In regard to this clone: The target of this receptor is not known. Within one base of it there is no much larger clone, and no base qualities were kept.

Results the study describes overall, beyond this receptor: About 5% of naive CD4, more than 3% of naive CD8, roughly 2.4% of memory CD4, and about 0.4% of memory CD8 clonotypes were shared across four donors. Based on pairwise subsampling, the degree of clonotype sharing among donors was expected to be affected by sequencing depth. Only blood was sampled, and tissue TCR repertoires likely differ from those in blood. Even with the large sequencing depth, rarefaction of the sorted-subset datasets indicated that sequencing was incomplete. Naive subsets generally had larger estimated clonotype richness than memory subsets did. Higher generation probabilities were observed for clonotypes shared by all four sorted-subset donors than for non-shared clonotypes. Because the study included only a small number of donors, the genetic and exposure-history diversity represented was limited.

CD8 naive samples were CD45RO-negative cells positively selected for CCR7, giving a CD45RA+CCR7+ population that excluded TemRA cells. The donors were healthy, HIV-negative adults with no recently reported acute infections or vaccinations. Every donor was a Caucasian adult residing in Nashville, Tennessee, USA. Blood was collected by leukapheresis, and PBMCs were isolated by Ficoll-Histopaque density gradient centrifugation and then cryopreserved in liquid nitrogen vapor phase. Analytical flow cytometry was used to check the purity and quantity of every magnetically sorted T cell population. Genomic DNA was isolated from every sorted fraction and measured by UV absorbance on a Nanodrop 2000c. Cut back by 4 bases and 8 bases, the V and J ends lie 19 bases apart. The CDR3 starts with the cysteine, ends with the phenylalanine, and has 15 residues. Only the CDR3 region is kept as DNA, spanning 45 bases read in frame from base 1. CDR1 and CDR2, looked up from the germline V gene, are SGHDN and FVKESK.

Using the deep immunoSEQ assay, multiplex PCR amplified TCR CDR3 regions from genomic DNA. Extracted genomic DNA from each cell subset was spread evenly across all wells of several immunoSEQ 96-well plates, with each plate serving as a replicate. Each replicate PCR for sorted subsets received approximately 200 ng genomic DNA, equal to about 30,000 T cell genomes. Purified libraries were measured with a Qubit 3.0 fluorometer, size-checked on a Bioanalyzer 2100, and measured again with the KAPA Library Quantification kit. Every immunoSEQ 96-well plate was sequenced on a separate single-read 150-cycle Illumina NextSeq 550 flow cell. In the source study's methods: Because the immunoSEQ output held only junctional sequences and lacked quality scores, the filtering could not match the filtering applied to full-length reads. Sequences were annotated with PyIR, a Python wrapper for IgBLAST v1.9, using IMGT germline references to assign V/J genes and CDR3. Reads were filtered out if the reads had weak V/J assignments (E-value above 1e-6), no CDR3, stop codons, out-of-frame junctions, or ambiguous translated residues. V3J clonotypes were defined by identical inferred V gene, J gene, and CDR3 amino acid sequence. The percentage overlap between two repertoires was calculated by dividing the number of shared unique clonotypes by the size of the smaller repertoire. RTK rarefaction, the Chao1 estimator, and Recon v2.1 estimates of unobserved clonotypes were used to assess repertoire richness. Generation probabilities for all TCRbeta clonotypes obtained by the gDNA method from a handful of donors were computed using OLGA. TCRdb provides this immuneACCESS table in a form limited to in-frame rearrangements. Some clones are lacking; in checked studies, under half of them reflect an unresolved V gene, and why the rest are absent is not known. V, J and clone size are those of that table, while D and trimming were read from the DNA. The sample contains under 700,000 clones, around 96% of them found a single time. Over 0.09% of the sample is in the top ten clones.

The TCR comes from a woman aged 25 to 39 in good health. The sequencing sample was made of naive CD8+ T cells sorted from blood. This sample's cell subset or site label indicates: CD45RA+CCR7+. In this chain, TRBV14 is recombined with TRBJ2-3, and TRBD1 may be the D gene, going by 6 matching bases. The CDR3 in this case is CASSPTRTVYGTQYF. The base sequence is TGTGCCAGCAGCCCCACCCGGACAGTGTACGGTACGCAGTATTTT.